The 23 T cell receptor beta chains listed next were all sequenced from one sample in a study of T cells after yellow fever vaccination. Via MiXCR, TCRdb re-called the 5' RACE reads, giving one row per CDR3 protein. The table shows around 530,000 distinct CDR3 sequences, with less than 20% occurring only once. The source was PBMCs, collected roughly 5 days after the first yellow fever vaccination. These TCRs come from a man younger than 35 who received the YFV17D yellow fever vaccine.

V usage is TRBV5-4 and J usage is TRBJ2-6, with TRBD1 matching over 9 bases. The CDR3 length is 20 residues. Germline V gene data show CDR1 as SGHNT and CDR2 as YYREEE (reference sequence). Losses at the gene ends were 2 bases for V and 0 bases for J; bases not matched to a gene: 12. The CDR3 bases are TGTGCCAGCAGCTTAGGGTCGACAGGGGGTTCTCTCTCTGGGGCCAACGTCCTGACTTTC. Translating it yields CASSLGSTGGSLSGANVLTF. The whole variable domain, filled in from reference TRBV5-4 and TRBJ2-6, reads ETGVTQSPTHLIKTRGQQVTLRCSSQSGHNTVSWYQQALGQGPQFIFQYYREEENGRGNFPPRFSGLQFPNYSSELNVNALELDDSALYLCASSLGSTGGSLSGANVLTFGAGSRLTVL.

V gene TRBV6-1 combines with J gene TRBJ2-3; 10 bases agree with TRBD1. J lost 7 bases, V lost 6 bases, and 13 bases had no gene match. From germline, CDR1 is MNHNS and CDR2 SASEGT. The CDR3 runs 16 residues. The CDR3 spells CASRTGQGELGNTQYF. In nucleotides, the CDR3 is TGTGCCAGCAGGACTGGACAGGGGGAATTGGGAAATACGCAGTATTTT.

The chain couples TRBV5-1 to TRBJ2-3; 10 bases fit TRBD2. With 6 bases clipped from V and 0 bases from J, the junction kept 7 bases outside the gene matches. Germline assignment: CDR1 SGHRS and CDR2 YFSETQ. The CDR3 consists of 16 residues. As DNA, the CDR3 is TGCGCCAGCACCCTAGGACTAGCGGAAAGCACAGATACGCAGTATTTT. Its translation is CASTLGLAESTDTQYF.

The table lists this clonotype with a few counts. The chain uses TRBV7-9 and TRBJ1-4; 10 nucleotides align to TRBD1. The germline CDR1 and CDR2 sequences are SEHNR and FQNEAQ (reference sequence). Trimming took 3 bases from V and 8 from J; bases not matched to a gene: 3. This CDR3 spans 14 amino acids. The CDR3 is CASSFRDRGEKLFF. The CDR3 coding sequence is TGTGCCAGCAGCTTCCGGGACAGGGGCGAAAAACTGTTTTTT.

The gene calls are TRBV12-3 or TRBV12-4 and TRBJ2-7; D not certain. The CDR3 is made up of 13 amino acids. V was cut by 6 bases and J by 2 bases, with 11 bases left in between. The CDR3 is CASRAGWAYEQYF. As DNA, the CDR3 is TGTGCCAGCAGAGCCGGTTGGGCCTACGAGCAGTACTTC.

This clonotype was found a few times. J is TRBJ1-1 and V is TRBV5-6; D remains ambiguous. The CDR3 length is 14 residues. V shed 0 bases and J shed 7 bases, with 13 bases lying between them. CDR1 and CDR2 (germline): SGHDT, YYEEEE. In nucleotides, the CDR3 is TGTGCCAGCAGCTTGGTTCACAGCCCTATTGAAGCTTTCTTT. Translation: CASSLVHSPIEAFF.

Points on this clonotype: Its ends do not fully match the called genes, so a read error is possible. V and J are TRBV20-1 and TRBJ1-2; TRBD1 aligns across 9 bases. Germline V gene lookup returns CDR1 DFQATT and CDR2 SNEGSKA (reference sequence). This CDR3 comprises 11 residues. The CDR3 DNA is TGCAGTGCTCGCGGGACAGGGTTAAATCACTTC. Encoded protein: CSARGTGLNHF.

This clonotype was observed a few times. This chain links TRBV20-1 with TRBJ2-5; 9 nucleotides line up with TRBD2. The CDR3 totals 12 residues. The germline V gene encodes CDR1 DFQATT and CDR2 SNEGSKA (reference sequence). V shed 7 bases, J shed 4 bases, and the junction held 4 bases outside the gene matches. The chain's CDR3 is CSVATSGETQYF. In DNA, the CDR3 is TGCAGTGTGGCGACTAGCGGAGAGACCCAGTACTTC.

This clonotype was counted a few times. The chain combines TRBV10-3 with TRBJ2-7; 9 positions match TRBD1. The CDR3 spans 12 residues. The germline V gene encodes CDR1 ENHRY and CDR2 SYGVKD. With V trimmed by 9 bases and J by 6 bases, 6 bases remained unmatched. CDR3 protein: CAIKGQGIEQYF. CDR3 DNA: TGTGCCATAAAGGGACAGGGAATCGAGCAGTACTTC.

The chain couples TRBV4-1 to TRBJ2-1, with D possibly matching TRBD1 (6 bases). The CDR3 covers 16 residues. The V and J ends lost 4 bases and 0 bases respectively, with 13 bases between them. Looked up from germline, CDR1 is MGHRA and CDR2 is YSYEKL. CDR3 in amino acids: CASSRPRGSSYNEQFF. Here the CDR3 DNA reads TGCGCCAGCAGCCGACCAAGGGGGAGCTCCTACAATGAGCAGTTCTTC.

This clonotype was counted between two and nine times. The genes are TRBV12-3 or TRBV12-4 and TRBJ2-2; D is possibly TRBD1 (6 bases). The CDR3 has 15 residues. V was clipped by 6 bases and J by 2 bases, with 13 bases between them. This CDR3 is CASRTGTTNTGELFF. DNA for the CDR3: TGTGCCAGCAGGACCGGGACAACTAACACCGGGGAGCTGTTTTTT.

This clonotype has ten or more counts. V is TRBV7-2 and J is TRBJ2-6; the D is unclear. CDR3 length: 16 residues. The germline CDR1 and CDR2 sequences are SGHTA and FQGNSA. Trimming left V 2 bases short and J 0 bases short, with 8 bases between. CDR3 residues: CASSLQYSSGANVLTF. Written as DNA, the CDR3 is TGTGCCAGCAGCTTACAATACAGCTCTGGGGCCAACGTCCTGACTTTC.

The CDR3 sequence is CASSLVGEPNEQYF. CDR3 coding DNA: TGCGCCAGCAGCTTGGTTGGGGAGCCTAACGAGCAGTACTTC. This chain connects TRBV5-1 to TRBJ2-7, with D possibly matching TRBD2 (5 bases). Trimming removed 0 bases from V and 5 bases from J, with 12 bases in between. This CDR3 has 14 amino acids. Germline assignment: CDR1 SGHRS and CDR2 YFSETQ.

This clonotype was counted only a few times. The rearrangement uses TRBV28 and TRBJ2-3, with D possibly TRBD2 on 6 matching bases. V gave up 4 bases and J gave up 3 bases, with 8 bases separating them. Germline V gene data show CDR1 as MDHEN and CDR2 as SYDVKM. The CDR3 runs 13 residues. Here the CDR3 DNA reads TGTGCCAGCAGTTCGACTAGTACAGATACGCAGTATTTT. It is translated as CASSSTSTDTQYF. Variable domain in full (rest from reference TRBV28 and TRBJ2-3): DVKVTQSSRYLVKRTGEKVFLECVQDMDHENMFWYRQDPGLGLRLIYFSYDVKMKEKGDIPEGYSVSREKKERFSLILESASTNQTSMYLCASSSTSTDTQYFGPGTRLTVL.

This clonotype was seen more than once but under ten times. The chain employs TRBV7-6 and TRBJ2-1; 11 bases line up with TRBD2. The ends lost 3 bases at V and 4 bases at J; junction bases unmatched: 8. CDR3 length: 17 amino acids. The germline CDR1 and CDR2 sequences are SGHVS and FNYEAQ. The CDR3, as DNA: TGTGCCAGCAGCTTGGGACGGGGACTAGCGGAGTACAATGAGCAGTTCTTC. This codes for CASSLGRGLAEYNEQFF.

The genes are TRBV7-3 and TRBJ2-2; a possible D gene is TRBD1 (6 bases). This CDR3 has 16 amino acids. Germline CDR1 reads SGHTA; CDR2 reads FQGTGA. The germline V and J ends were trimmed by 3 bases and 0 bases, with 11 bases remaining between them. CDR3: CASSLRQAANTGELFF. The CDR3 DNA follows: TGTGCCAGCAGCTTGCGACAGGCTGCGAACACCGGGGAGCTGTTTTTT.

This chain connects TRBV11-2 to TRBJ1-1, with TRBD1 matching over 12 bases. The CDR3 length is 15 residues. V was pared by 2 bases and J by 5 bases, with 3 bases of the junction left unmatched. Germline CDR1 and CDR2: SGHAT and FQNNGV. CDR3 protein: CASSLRDRGRTEAFF. CDR3 nucleotide sequence: TGTGCCAGCAGCTTAAGGGACAGGGGGCGGACTGAAGCTTTCTTT.

A few counts support this clonotype. The V call is TRBV20-1, the J call TRBJ2-5; 8 bases are a match to TRBD1. The J segment lost 3 bases and the V segment lost 3 bases, leaving 3 bases of the junction unmatched. Per germline, CDR1 DFQATT and CDR2 SNEGSKA (reference sequence). The CDR3 extends over 13 amino acids. As DNA, the CDR3 is TGCAGTGCTAGGGCAGGGGGCAAAGAGACCCAGTACTTC. It yields the protein CSARAGGKETQYF.

In this sample, this clonotype turned up a few times. This sequence joins TRBV7-9 and TRBJ1-1, with a possible D match to TRBD1 (5 bases). Germline assignment: CDR1 SEHNR and CDR2 FQNEAQ (reference sequence). This CDR3 region has 16 residues. Trimming took off 5 bases at V and 1 base at J, with 17 bases between the two ends. Here the CDR3 DNA reads TGTGCCAGCAGCCTCGCCTCCGGGACGCCGAACACTGAAGCTTTCTTT. It specifies CASSLASGTPNTEAFF.

J is TRBJ1-2 and V is TRBV12-3 or TRBV12-4, with D possibly being TRBD1 (5 bases). The CDR3 is 15 amino acids. V was shortened by 3 bases and J by 1 base, with 12 bases between the two germline ends. The CDR3 loop is CASSFGGEGNYGYTF. CDR3 DNA sequence: TGTGCCAGCAGTTTTGGGGGGGAGGGTAACTATGGCTACACCTTC.

V is TRBV30 and J is TRBJ2-1; 10 bases match TRBD1. The CDR3 contains 14 residues. The ends lost 1 base at V and 6 bases at J; junction bases unmatched: 3. CDR1 is GTSNPN and CDR2 is SVGIG in the germline V gene (reference sequence). Here the CDR3 reads CAWSGDRGGNEQFF. In nucleotides, the CDR3 is TGTGCCTGGAGTGGGGACAGGGGTGGCAATGAGCAGTTCTTC.

The V and J genes are TRBV19 and TRBJ1-6; D remains ambiguous. The CDR3 runs 13 residues. Germline CDR1 reads LNHDA; CDR2 reads SQIVND (reference sequence). The V end lost 4 bases, the J end lost 3 bases, and 4 bases lay between the germline ends. In DNA form, the CDR3 reads TGTGCCAGTAGTAGCCACTATAATTCACCCCTCCACTTT. As protein: CASSSHYNSPLHF. Drawing the rest from reference TRBV19 and TRBJ1-6, the complete variable domain is DGGITQSPKYLFRKEGQNVTLSCEQNLNHDAMYWYRQDPGQGLRLIYYSQIVNDFQKGDIAEGYSVSREKKESFPLTVTSAQKNPTAFYLCASSSHYNSPLHFGNGTRLTVT.

This clonotype was observed a handful of times. The chain joins TRBV7-9 to TRBJ2-7; D unclear. CDR1 and CDR2 (germline): SEHNR, FQNEAQ (reference sequence). V lost 5 bases and J 4 bases, leaving 12 bases between the germline ends. The CDR3 runs to 13 residues. The CDR3 protein is CASSQYPGYEQYV. CDR3 nucleotides: TGTGCCAGCAGCCAATACCCCGGGTACGAGCAGTACGTC.